The following is a TCR beta chain sequence with its context. Its target is unknown. The source of the sample is a study of cytomegalovirus exposure and HLA in healthy donors. Turning to the study itself: It was reported in a later analysis that the roughly 120 validation repertoires used the same platform as the roughly 640 first-cohort repertoires.

This CDR3 is 16 amino acids long. CDR1 is KGHSH, CDR2 LQKENI, per germline. V shed 6 bases and J 6 bases; nucleotides not matched to a gene: 13. Method: immunoSEQ multiplex PCR; TCRdb's copy keeps in-frame clones and lacks some. The table has approximately 120,000 clones, roughly 94% seen once. The study, taken as a whole, reports: Cytomegalovirus status was reportedly diagnosed by the classifier with high sensitivity and specificity. Most TCR sequences showed up rarely, but some public TCRs showed up in many donors.

Sequencing input: PBMCs. This receptor was obtained from a woman aged 18-35 years in good health and CMV-seronegative. The chain has TRBV18 and TRBJ2-4; 8 positions match TRBD2. The CDR3: CASSPLAGGAVNIQYF. In DNA, the CDR3 is TGTGCCAGCTCGCCTCTAGCGGGTGGGGCAGTAAACATTCAGTACTTC.